This TCR beta chain was documented in a study of identical twins. V dropped 1 base and J dropped 8 bases, with 15 bases sitting between them. CDR1 and CDR2 (germline): SGHTA, FQGNSA. This CDR3 has 15 residues. TCRdb ran MiXCR on the 5' RACE reads and lists one entry per CDR3 protein. Here the sample spans some 440,000 distinct CDR3 sequences, roughly 24% being singletons. This clonotype showed up just a few times. This sample was shared with a second study, whose subject was T cells expressing NK-cell markers. That source notes: Investigators obtained TCR beta repertoires from sorted CD3+CD56+NKG2C+, CD3+CD56+NKG2C- and CD3+CD56-NKG2C+ T cells.

Sequencing was performed on CD4+ T cells sorted from blood. The rearrangement uses TRBV7-2 and TRBJ2-1, with D tentatively TRBD2 (6 bases). This receptor was obtained from a woman aged 18-29 years in good health. In DNA form, the CDR3 reads TGTGCCAGCAGCTTAGGGTCTGGGGGGTACGATGAGCAGTTCTTC. This codes for CASSLGSGGYDEQFF.